The 14 T cell receptor beta chains below were found in one sample sequenced in a study of cytomegalovirus exposure and HLA in healthy donors. The study ran its PCR with 60 Vbeta and 13 Jbeta primers. Clones were sequenced by immunoSEQ multiplex PCR, and TCRdb holds only the in-frame ones, with some missing. Of 150,000 to 180,000 clones in the sample, less than 85% are singletons; the top ten hold around 7%. Sequencing was carried out using PBMCs. All receptors come from a woman aged 50 to 60 in good health and CMV-seropositive.

This clone was observed a single time. The rearrangement links TRBV11-2 to TRBJ2-7, with no clear D. CDR1 is SGHAT and CDR2 is FQNNGV in the germline V gene. The CDR3 is 15 residues long. V was clipped by 0 bases and J by 6 bases, with 15 bases between them. As DNA, the CDR3 is TGTGCCAGCAGCTTAGAGGCCTGGGTCCCGGGCGAGCAGTACTTC. It translates to CASSLEAWVPGEQYF.

The genes are TRBV29-1 and TRBJ1-2, with TRBD1 matching over 7 bases. CDR1 and CDR2 from the germline V gene are SQVTM and ANQGSEA. This CDR3 has 12 residues. The J segment lost 4 bases and the V segment lost 5 bases, leaving 4 bases of the junction unmatched. CDR3 loop: CSVRQGPYGYTF. CDR3 nucleotides: TGCAGCGTTAGACAGGGACCCTATGGCTACACCTTC.

A remark on this clone: The same CDR3 also results from other DNA sequences found in this sample. The chain carries TRBV7-9 and TRBJ1-6; possible D gene TRBD1, 5 bases. V was cut by 1 base and J by 7 bases, with 8 bases left in between. CDR3 size: 14 residues. CDR1 is SEHNR and CDR2 is FQNEAQ in the germline V gene (reference sequence). CDR3 region: CASSLVGGNSPLHF. In DNA, the CDR3 is TGTGCCAGCAGCTTAGTGGGGGGGAATTCACCCCTCCACTTT.

The V gene is TRBV5-1, the J gene TRBJ2-3; 8 bases are a match to TRBD2. The CDR3 is 15 amino acids. Looked up from germline, CDR1 is SGHRS and CDR2 is YFSETQ. Trimming took 4 bases from V and 0 from J; bases not matched to a gene: 4. CDR3 bases: TGCGCCAGCAGCGTTAGCGGGGCTAGCACAGATACGCAGTATTTT. It yields the protein CASSVSGASTDTQYF.

Comment on this clone: Other DNA sequences in this specimen translate into the identical CDR3. This chain connects TRBV27 to TRBJ1-2, with 9 bases that match TRBD1. Germline lookup yields CDR1 MNHEY and CDR2 SMNVEV (reference sequence). Losses at the gene ends were 3 bases for V and 8 bases for J; bases not matched to a gene: 4. The CDR3 is made up of 13 amino acids. CDR3 DNA: TGTGCCAGCAGTTTGGGACAGGGAGGAGGCTACACCTTC. Its translation is CASSLGQGGGYTF.

This chain joins TRBV5-1 and TRBJ2-7; D is possibly TRBD1 (6 bases). V was clipped by 1 base and J by 3 bases, with 11 bases between them. Germline V gene sequence: CDR1 SGHRS, CDR2 YFSETQ. The CDR3 is 14 residues long. CDR3 coding DNA: TGCGCCAGCAGCTTGACGACACAGGGCTACGAGCAGTACTTC. Translated, it gives CASSLTTQGYEQYF.

The chain uses TRBV14 and TRBJ2-7, with D perhaps matching TRBD1 (5 bases). Germline loops: CDR1 SGHDN, CDR2 FVKESK. The ends were cut back, 5 bases at V and 11 bases at J, with 13 bases in the middle. There are 11 residues in the CDR3. CDR3 bases: TGTGCCAGCAGCTCGGACAATCTGGAGTACTTC. This codes for CASSSDNLEYF.

This CDR3 reads CASGQGSHGEQYF. The CDR3 nucleotides read TGCGCCAGTGGACAGGGGTCTCACGGCGAGCAGTACTTC. The chain uses TRBV5-1 and TRBJ2-7; TRBD1 matches at 9 bases. Germline-derived CDR1 and CDR2 are SGHRS and YFSETQ. The CDR3 is 13 residues long. V gave up 8 bases and J gave up 6 bases; unmatched junction bases: 9.

The V call is TRBV28, the J call TRBJ1-4, with D possibly being TRBD1 (6 bases). V was pared by 3 bases and J by 7 bases, with 12 bases between. Germline CDR1 and CDR2: MDHEN and SYDVKM. This CDR3 region has 14 residues. CDR3 sequence: CASSFVAGAEKLFF. The CDR3 DNA reads as TGTGCCAGCAGTTTTGTAGCAGGGGCTGAAAAACTGTTTTTT.

The chain combines TRBV6-8 with TRBJ1-5; possible D gene TRBD1, 6 bases. This CDR3 is built from 14 residues. V lost 5 bases, J lost 4 bases, and 12 bases lay in between. Germline V gene lookup returns CDR1 MNHGY and CDR2 SAAAGT. CDR3 sequence (DNA): TGTGCCAGCAGTCAAGGGGGGGTTAATCAGCCCCAGCATTTT. Encoded protein: CASSQGGVNQPQHF.

CDR3 residues: CASSKRQEGAQPQHF. For the CDR3, the DNA is TGTGCCAGCAGTAAAAGGCAGGAAGGTGCTCAGCCCCAGCATTTT. This chain links TRBV21-1 with TRBJ1-5; the D call of TRBD1 is as the table states it, not checked on the DNA. TRBV21-1 is a pseudogene segment. CDR3 length equals 15 residues.

This clone was picked up one time. V is TRBV27 and J is TRBJ2-1; D uncertain. V was cut by 0 bases and J by 0 bases, with 9 bases left in between. The CDR3 consists of 16 residues. Per germline, CDR1 MNHEY and CDR2 SMNVEV (reference sequence). CDR3 loop: CASSLSGSGSYNEQFF. The CDR3 DNA is TGTGCCAGCAGTTTATCGGGCTCCGGCTCCTACAATGAGCAGTTCTTC.

The chain links TRBV21-1 to TRBJ2-6; TRBD1 is the table's D call, not checked against the DNA. TRBV21-1 is an annotated pseudogene. The CDR3 has 19 amino acids. The CDR3, as DNA: TGTGCCAGCAGCAAAGAAGGCAGGGGGAGAGGGTCTGGGGCCAACGTCCTGACTTTC. It encodes CASSKEGRGRGSGANVLTF.

The rearrangement links TRBV7-8 to TRBJ1-6; possibly TRBD1 for D (6 bases). Trimming cost V 7 bases and J 7 bases, with 14 bases left between them. Germline CDR1 reads SGHVS; CDR2 reads FQNEAQ. This CDR3 region has 14 residues. This chain's CDR3 is CASTQTGNNSPLHF. The CDR3 coding sequence is TGTGCCAGCACCCAAACAGGGAACAATTCACCCCTCCACTTT. The entire variable domain, with the rest obtained from reference TRBV7-8 and TRBJ1-6, is as follows: GAGVSQSPRYKVAKRGQDVALRCDPISGHVSLFWYQQALGQGPEFLTYFQNEAQLDKSGLPSDRFFAERPEGSVSTLKIQRTQQEDSAVYLCASTQTGNNSPLHFGNGTRLTVT.